The 14 T cell receptor beta chains below were found in one sample sequenced in a study of T cells in Graves' hyperthyroidism and ophthalmopathy. Amplified TCR beta CDR3 regions derived from RNA transcripts. An initial round of RT-PCR targeting the TCR CDR3 relied on the HTBI primer set. Each CDR3 protein is one row after TCRdb ran MiXCR on the multiplex PCR reads. The table includes approximately 620,000 distinct CDR3 sequences, about 15% detected once. The sequencing sample was made of blood. These TCRs come from a woman aged 25 to 45 with Graves' hyperthyroidism that later progressed to Graves' ophthalmopathy.

In its sample, this clonotype was seen a few times. The rearrangement links TRBV20-1 to TRBJ2-5, with a possible D match to TRBD2 (6 bases). The V gene's germline CDR1 is DFQATT and CDR2 SNEGSKA (reference sequence). This CDR3 region has 15 residues. V was shortened by 5 bases and J by 3 bases, with 19 bases between the two germline ends. This chain's CDR3 is CSAYATGVLKETQYF. The CDR3 DNA reads as TGCAGTGCTTACGCCACGGGAGTACTCAAAGAGACCCAGTACTTC.

This clonotype came up many times. CDR3 sequence reads: CASSLGSRAGSQYF. The CDR3 DNA sequence: TGTGCCAGCAGTTTAGGGTCCCGAGCTGGGAGCCAGTACTTC. The chain combines TRBV12-3 or TRBV12-4 with TRBJ2-5, with a tentative D call TRBD2 (5 bases). The CDR3 consists of 14 residues. V was clipped by 1 base and J by 10 bases, with 16 bases between them.

This chain links TRBV7-2 with TRBJ1-1, with a tentative D call TRBD1 (5 bases). In germline, CDR1 is SGHTA, CDR2 FQGNSA. The V gene lost 1 base and the J gene lost 6 bases, with 12 bases spanning the gap. There are 14 residues in the CDR3. Written as DNA, the CDR3 is TGTGCCAGCAGCTTAGGAGGGACGAAGGCTGAAGCTTTCTTT. This codes for CASSLGGTKAEAFF. The full variable domain, completed using reference TRBV7-2 and TRBJ1-1, is GAGVSQSPSNKVTEKGKDVELRCDPISGHTALYWYRQSLGQGLEFLIYFQGNSAPDKSGLPSDRFSAERTGGSVSTLTIQRTQQEDSAVYLCASSLGGTKAEAFFGQGTRLTVV.

This clonotype was counted ten times or more. CDR3 in amino acids: CATSLTNEKLFF. CDR3 coding DNA: TGTGCCACCAGCTTGACAAACGAAAAACTGTTTTTT. The J gene is TRBJ1-4, the V gene TRBV15; the D is unclear. The CDR3 consists of 12 residues. Germline lookup yields CDR1 LNHNV and CDR2 YYDKDF (reference sequence). The V and J ends lost 5 bases and 8 bases respectively, with 9 bases between them.

This clonotype was counted at least ten times. The chain joins TRBV7-2 to TRBJ2-1; 10 nucleotides line up with TRBD2. The CDR3 is 15 residues long. Germline CDR1 reads SGHTA; CDR2 reads FQGNSA. Losses at the gene ends were 5 bases for V and 8 bases for J; bases not matched to a gene: 9. The CDR3 bases are TGTGCCAGCAGCCTTTCTAGCGGGAGAGGCGATGAGCAGTTCTTC. As protein: CASSLSSGRGDEQFF.

This clonotype was seen at least ten times. The chain recombines TRBV2 with TRBJ2-5, with D unclear. The length of the CDR3 is 13 residues. Germline-derived CDR1 and CDR2 are SNHLY and FYNNEI. V lost 5 bases and J lost 5, with 12 bases in between. CDR3 bases: TGTGCCAGCAGTTTGGCAGAGTCGGAGACCCAGTACTTC. Translation gives CASSLAESETQYF.

As to this clonotype: A much larger clone differs from this one at a single base, so this may be a read error. This chain joins TRBV2 and TRBJ2-3, with 7 bases matching TRBD2. The CDR3 covers 14 residues. CDR1 and CDR2 (germline): SNHLY, FYNNEI. The trim removed 8 bases at V and 6 bases at J, leaving 11 bases unmatched. The DNA for the CDR3 is TGTGCCAGCCTCTCGGGACTAACTTTCGATACGCAGTATTTT. This sequence encodes CASLSGLTFDTQYF.

This clonotype has a count of ten or more. The chain carries TRBV7-2 and TRBJ1-2; no clear D gene. The CDR3 loop spans 15 amino acids. The V gene's germline CDR1 is SGHTA and CDR2 FQGNSA. V was pared by 4 bases and J by 5 bases, with 17 bases between. DNA for the CDR3: TGTGCCAGCAGCTCCTCCGATACGCTCCCGTATGGCTACACCTTC. This translates into CASSSSDTLPYGYTF.

This clonotype was counted ten times or more. The J gene is TRBJ2-7, the V gene TRBV10-3, with 7 bases identical to TRBD1. Germline CDR1 and CDR2: ENHRY and SYGVKD. This CDR3 has 15 amino acids. The V gene end was trimmed by 9 bases and the J gene end by 0 bases; junction bases not matched to a gene: 11. The DNA for the CDR3 is TGTGCCATAAACTCCCGGGACAGCAGCTCCTACGAGCAGTACTTC. It codes for CAINSRDSSSYEQYF.

The chain combines TRBV9 with TRBJ2-1, with D hard to call. Looked up from germline, CDR1 is SGDLS and CDR2 is YYNGEE. Trimming left V 0 bases short and J 8 bases short, with 12 bases between. The CDR3 loop spans 14 amino acids. The CDR3 is CASSVAYSGDEQFF. CDR3 nucleotides: TGTGCCAGCAGCGTAGCTTACTCAGGCGATGAGCAGTTCTTC.

This clonotype was seen ten or more times. The genes are TRBV19 and TRBJ2-7; 8 bases map to TRBD1. CDR3 length: 15 residues. Looked up from germline, CDR1 is LNHDA and CDR2 is SQIVND (reference sequence). V lost 5 bases, J lost 1 base, and 7 bases stayed unmatched. The CDR3 sequence is CASSHHRQGSYEQYF. In nucleotides, the CDR3 is TGTGCCAGTAGTCACCACCGACAGGGGTCCTACGAGCAGTACTTC.

This clonotype has ten or more counts. V usage is TRBV12-3 or TRBV12-4 and J usage is TRBJ2-3; 10 nucleotides agree with TRBD2. V was clipped by 3 bases and J by 4 bases; unmatched bases: 1. The CDR3 covers 14 residues. The CDR3: CASSFLAGADTQYF. The DNA for the CDR3 is TGTGCCAGCAGTTTCCTAGCGGGAGCAGATACGCAGTATTTT.

This clonotype was counted only a few times. The chain combines TRBV28 with TRBJ2-2; 8 bases line up with TRBD2. The trim removed 6 bases at V and 4 bases at J, leaving 10 bases unmatched. This CDR3 is built from 16 residues. CDR1 is MDHEN and CDR2 is SYDVKM in the germline V gene. The CDR3 coding sequence is TGTGCCAGCAGCTCTGGGGGCGGGAGGTTCACCGGGGAGCTGTTTTTT. Protein sequence: CASSSGGGRFTGELFF.

This clonotype was observed at least ten times. The V and J genes are TRBV13 and TRBJ2-1, with 16 bases identical to TRBD2. Trimming removed 0 bases from V and 1 base from J; junction bases left unmatched: 0. The CDR3 runs 18 residues. CDR1 is PRHDT, CDR2 FYEKMQ, per germline (reference sequence). Here the CDR3 DNA reads TGTGCCAGCAGCTTAGGGGGACTAGCGGGAGGGTCCTACAATGAGCAGTTCTTC. Protein sequence: CASSLGGLAGGSYNEQFF.